These T cell receptor beta chains were read from a single sample in a study of blood T cell repertoires in COVID-19. The protocol was immunoSEQ multiplex PCR, while the TCRdb copy is restricted to in-frame clones and leaves out a portion. The sample includes roughly 500,000 clones, roughly nine tenths of them seen just once. The sample comprised peripheral blood. Source of these receptors: a man aged 18-30 years with COVID-19, enrolled during active disease. The CDR3 runs from the conserved cysteine through the conserved F or W. Each record gives: clone size, V gene, J gene, D gene, CDR3 protein, CDR3 DNA. The D gene is left open where the match is weak. Not all rows give a size; the values are once, few, many and, for expanded clones, a class.

clone_size: NA; v_call: TRBV14; j_call: TRBJ2-1; d_call: NA; cdr3_aa: CASSRKGMGAPGHEQFF; cdr3_nt: TGTGCCAGCAGCCGGAAAGGGATGGGGGCCCCAGGCCATGAGCAGTTCTTC
clone_size: NA; v_call: TRBV7-2; j_call: TRBJ1-2; d_call: NA; cdr3_aa: CASSPGEDVPGYGYTF; cdr3_nt: TGTGCCAGCAGCCCGGGGGAAGACGTCCCCGGATATGGCTACACCTTC
clone_size: NA; v_call: TRBV24-1; j_call: TRBJ2-4; d_call: TRBD1; cdr3_aa: CATSESGTGVNIQYF; cdr3_nt: TGTGCCACCAGTGAATCCGGGACAGGGGTAAACATTCAGTACTTC
clone_size: NA; v_call: TRBV7-2; j_call: TRBJ2-7; d_call: NA; cdr3_aa: CASSLALGQTYEQYF; cdr3_nt: TGTGCCAGCAGCTTAGCTTTGGGCCAAACCTACGAGCAGTACTTC
clone_size: NA; v_call: TRBV4-1; j_call: TRBJ2-7; d_call: NA; cdr3_aa: CASSQDVPGRRGQYF; cdr3_nt: TGCGCCAGCAGCCAAGATGTCCCCGGCCGAAGGGGGCAGTACTTC
clone_size: NA; v_call: TRBV5-1; j_call: TRBJ2-1; d_call: NA; cdr3_aa: CASSLLYEQFF; cdr3_nt: TGCGCCAGCAGCTTGCTTTATGAGCAGTTCTTC
clone_size: once; v_call: TRBV4-1; j_call: TRBJ1-5; d_call: NA; cdr3_aa: CASSHFGEGSNQPQHF; cdr3_nt: TGCGCCAGCAGCCACTTTGGGGAGGGGAGCAATCAGCCCCAGCATTTT
clone_size: NA; v_call: TRBV29-1; j_call: TRBJ2-3; d_call: NA; cdr3_aa: CSAEAAGTDTQYF; cdr3_nt: TGCAGCGCGGAGGCGGCCGGCACAGATACGCAGTATTTT
clone_size: NA; v_call: TRBV14; j_call: TRBJ1-2; d_call: NA; cdr3_aa: CASRGRELALGGYTF; cdr3_nt: TGTGCCAGCAGGGGGAGGGAGTTAGCATTGGGAGGCTACACCTTC
clone_size: once; v_call: TRBV5-4; j_call: TRBJ2-2; d_call: TRBD2; cdr3_aa: CASSSLLGSGNFPGELFF; cdr3_nt: TGTGCCAGCAGCTCCCTGCTTGGTAGCGGGAACTTCCCCGGGGAGCTGTTTTTT